Listed below are T cell receptor beta chains from one sample, sequenced in a study of blood T cell repertoires in COVID-19. Clones were sequenced by immunoSEQ multiplex PCR, and TCRdb holds only the in-frame ones, with some missing. The repertoire has tens of thousands of clones, around 84% of them found once; the top ten carry about 8%. Material: peripheral blood. Receptor source: a human donor in a cohort sampled during active COVID-19. The CDR3 runs from the conserved cysteine through the conserved F or W. A D gene is named only where the DNA matches it firmly. Clone size appears in some rows only: once, few, many, or a class for an expanded clone.

D,size,J,V,CDR3,DNA
TRBD1,NA,TRBJ1-1,TRBV11-2,CASSSRGQGELNTEAFF,TGTGCCAGCAGCTCCCGTGGACAGGGGGAGTTGAACACTGAAGCTTTCTTT
NA,NA,TRBJ1-5,TRBV19,CASSIRGNQPQHF,TGTGCCAGTAGTATTCGGGGCAATCAGCCCCAGCATTTT
TRBD1,NA,TRBJ2-6,TRBV30,CAWSAGQALRVSSGANVLTF,TGTGCCTGGAGTGCTGGACAGGCACTTAGGGTATCCTCTGGGGCCAACGTCCTGACTTTC
NA,NA,TRBJ2-3,TRBV30,CAWTVTDTQYF,TGTGCCTGGACCGTCACAGATACGCAGTATTTT
NA,few,TRBJ1-6,TRBV4-2,CASSQRTDNSPLHF,TGTGCCAGCAGCCAAAGGACAGATAATTCACCCCTCCACTTT
TRBD1,NA,TRBJ1-1,TRBV2,CAISQGARKAEAFF,TGTGCCATCTCACAGGGGGCGCGTAAGGCTGAAGCTTTCTTT
NA,NA,TRBJ1-1,TRBV9,CASSVAPPNTEAFF,TGTGCCAGCAGCGTAGCCCCTCCGAACACTGAAGCTTTCTTT
NA,few,TRBJ2-1,TRBV7-2,CASSLVRGGSYNEQFF,TGTGCCAGCAGCTTAGTGAGAGGAGGCTCCTACAATGAGCAGTTCTTC
NA,NA,TRBJ1-3,TRBV3-1/TRBV3-2,CASGGSKISGNTIYF,TGTGCCAGCGGGGGGTCAAAGATCTCTGGAAACACCATATATTTT
TRBD2,NA,TRBJ2-1,TRBV29-1,CSVAPHGRGNEQFF,TGCAGCGTTGCTCCTCACGGGAGGGGGAATGAGCAGTTCTTC
NA,NA,TRBJ2-7,TRBV6-1,CASSENFSYEQYF,TGTGCCAGCAGTGAAAACTTCTCCTACGAGCAGTACTTC
NA,NA,TRBJ2-1,TRBV19,CASSIEHRSYNEQFF,TGTGCCAGTAGTATAGAACACCGGAGCTACAATGAGCAGTTCTTC
NA,once,TRBJ2-7,TRBV7-9,CASSLSGLASYEQYF,TGTGCCAGCAGCTTATCGGGACTGGCGTCCTACGAGCAGTACTTC
NA,few,TRBJ1-2,TRBV5-8,CASSLAGGTPYGYTF,TGTGCCAGCAGCTTGGCTGGAGGGACTCCCTATGGCTACACCTTC
NA,NA,TRBJ2-4,TRBV7-9,CASSLVGGAKNIQYF,TGTGCCAGCAGCTTAGTGGGGGGAGCCAAAAACATTCAGTACTTC
TRBD2,NA,TRBJ2-2,TRBV28,CASKSTGTKAGELFF,TGTGCCAGCAAATCCACCGGGACTAAAGCCGGGGAGCTGTTTTTT
NA,NA,TRBJ2-3,TRBV7-2,CASSLTGEDTQYF,TGTGCCAGCAGCTTAACTGGGGAGGATACGCAGTATTTT
NA,NA,TRBJ2-1,TRBV21-1,CASSDDLVAGAADDEQFF,TGTGCCAGCAGCGACGACCTTGTAGCGGGGGCAGCCGATGATGAGCAGTTCTTC
NA,NA,TRBJ2-3,TRBV6-6,CASEAGDTQYF,TGTGCCAGCGAGGCGGGAGATACGCAGTATTTT
NA,NA,TRBJ1-1,TRBV12-3/TRBV12-4,CASMLMRATEAFF,TGTGCCAGCATGTTGATGAGGGCAACTGAAGCTTTCTTT
NA,NA,TRBJ2-1,TRBV6-4,CASSLTSSSYNEQFF,TGTGCCAGCAGCCTGACTAGTAGCTCCTACAATGAGCAGTTCTTC
TRBD2,few,TRBJ2-5,TRBV12-5,CASGLRLAGQETQYF,TGTGCTAGTGGTCTGCGACTAGCGGGTCAAGAGACCCAGTACTTC
NA,once,TRBJ1-5,TRBV28,CASTRAGGSQPQHF,TGTGCCAGCACCCGGGCGGGGGGCAGTCAGCCCCAGCATTTT
TRBD1,few,TRBJ2-3,TRBV9,CATGTGGADTQYF,TGTGCCACAGGGACAGGGGGCGCAGATACGCAGTATTTT
TRBD2,NA,TRBJ2-3,TRBV12-3/TRBV12-4,CASTTGGTQYF,TGTGCCAGCACCACGGGGGGTACGCAGTATTTT
NA,NA,TRBJ2-7,TRBV4-2,CASSQNLDSHEQYF,TGTGCCAGCAGCCAAAACTTGGACAGCCACGAGCAGTACTTC
TRBD1,NA,TRBJ1-1,TRBV3-1/TRBV3-2,CASSQVPGQGARTEAFF,TGTGCCAGCAGCCAAGTCCCGGGACAGGGGGCAAGGACTGAAGCTTTCTTT
NA,NA,TRBJ2-2,TRBV6-2/TRBV6-3,CASSRQAPGELFF,TGTGCCAGCAGTCGACAGGCCCCCGGGGAGCTGTTTTTT
NA,NA,TRBJ1-3,TRBV19,CASSIRQVGSSGNTIYF,TGTGCCAGTAGTATTCGACAGGTTGGTTCCTCTGGAAACACCATATATTTT
NA,NA,TRBJ2-3,TRBV25-1,CASSEWTNTDTQYF,TGTGCCAGCAGTGAATGGACTAACACAGATACGCAGTATTTT
NA,NA,TRBJ1-4,TRBV2,CASSPVVTNEKLFF,TGTGCCAGCAGTCCTGTCGTAACTAATGAAAAACTGTTTTTT
NA,NA,TRBJ2-1,TRBV7-3,CASSPSVSSYNEQFF,TGTGCCAGCAGCCCCTCGGTGAGCTCCTACAATGAGCAGTTCTTC
TRBD1,NA,TRBJ1-2,TRBV3-1/TRBV3-2,CASSPWRQGGGYTF,TGTGCCAGCAGCCCCTGGAGACAGGGAGGCGGCTACACCTTC
NA,once,TRBJ1-5,TRBV7-2,CASSLTGSQPQHF,TGTGCCAGCAGCTTAACTGGTAGCCAGCCCCAGCATTTT
NA,NA,TRBJ1-6,TRBV14,CASSQGLVANSPLHF,TGTGCCAGCAGCCAAGGTTTGGTGGCCAATTCACCCCTCCACTTT
NA,NA,TRBJ2-1,TRBV5-1,CASSLARGYGGNEQFF,TGCGCCAGCAGCTTGGCCAGAGGCTACGGGGGCAATGAGCAGTTCTTC
TRBD2,NA,TRBJ2-2,TRBV11-3,CASSLGGRATGELFF,TGTGCCAGCAGCTTGGGCGGGAGGGCAACCGGGGAGCTGTTTTTT
NA,NA,TRBJ1-1,TRBV24-1,CATSGSETEAFF,TGTGCCACCAGTGGGTCAGAAACTGAAGCTTTCTTT
NA,NA,TRBJ2-2,TRBV27,CASHGLGSPREGELFF,TGTGCCAGCCACGGTTTGGGGTCCCCGAGGGAGGGGGAGCTGTTTTTT
TRBD1,NA,TRBJ2-7,TRBV27,CASSLLGGQGGPYEQYF,TGTGCCAGCAGTTTATTAGGGGGACAGGGGGGACCCTACGAGCAGTACTTC
NA,NA,TRBJ2-7,TRBV5-5,CASSLPGSNYEQYF,TGTGCCAGCAGCTTGCCCGGGAGCAACTACGAGCAGTACTTC
NA,NA,TRBJ1-6,TRBV6-2/TRBV6-3,CASSYGGAASYNSPLHF,TGTGCCAGCAGTTACGGGGGCGCTGCATCCTATAATTCACCCCTCCACTTT
TRBD1,NA,TRBJ1-2,TRBV7-9,CASSLGTGGYGYTF,TGTGCCAGCAGCTTAGGGACAGGTGGATATGGCTACACCTTC
NA,NA,TRBJ1-2,TRBV18,CASSPPHRVSGGYTF,TGTGCCAGCTCACCACCTCACAGGGTCTCGGGAGGCTACACCTTC
TRBD1,NA,TRBJ2-5,TRBV7-2,CASSLVGTGVVETQYF,TGTGCCAGCAGCTTAGTGGGGACAGGGGTGGTGGAGACCCAGTACTTC
TRBD1,NA,TRBJ1-5,TRBV7-2,CASLSGTGGFQPQHF,TGTGCCAGCCTCTCCGGGACAGGGGGCTTTCAGCCCCAGCATTTT